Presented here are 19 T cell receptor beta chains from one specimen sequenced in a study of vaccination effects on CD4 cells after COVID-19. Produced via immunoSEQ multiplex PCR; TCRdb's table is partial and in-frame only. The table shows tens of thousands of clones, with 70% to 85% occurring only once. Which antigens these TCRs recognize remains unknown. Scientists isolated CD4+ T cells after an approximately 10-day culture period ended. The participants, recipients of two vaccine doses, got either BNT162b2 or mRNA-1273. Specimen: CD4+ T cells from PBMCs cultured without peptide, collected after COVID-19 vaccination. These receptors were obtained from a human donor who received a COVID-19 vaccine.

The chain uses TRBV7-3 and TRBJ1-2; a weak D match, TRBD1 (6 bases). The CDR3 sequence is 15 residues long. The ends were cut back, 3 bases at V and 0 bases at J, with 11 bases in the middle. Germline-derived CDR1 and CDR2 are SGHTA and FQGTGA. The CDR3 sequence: CASSLRRTANYGYTF. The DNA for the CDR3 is TGTGCCAGCAGCTTGCGCCGGACAGCTAACTATGGCTACACCTTC.

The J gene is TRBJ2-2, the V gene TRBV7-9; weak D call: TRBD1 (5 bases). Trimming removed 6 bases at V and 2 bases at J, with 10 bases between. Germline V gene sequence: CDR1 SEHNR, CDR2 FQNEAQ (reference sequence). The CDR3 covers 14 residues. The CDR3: CASSAQGNTGELFF. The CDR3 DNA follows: TGTGCCAGCAGTGCGCAGGGTAACACCGGGGAGCTGTTTTTT.

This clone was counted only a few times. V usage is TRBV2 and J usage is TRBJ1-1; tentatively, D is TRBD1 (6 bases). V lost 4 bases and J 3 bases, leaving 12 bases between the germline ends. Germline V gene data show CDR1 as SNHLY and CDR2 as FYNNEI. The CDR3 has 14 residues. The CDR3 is CASSVLGGDTEAFF. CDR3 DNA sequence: TGTGCCAGCAGTGTTTTAGGGGGGGACACTGAAGCTTTCTTT.

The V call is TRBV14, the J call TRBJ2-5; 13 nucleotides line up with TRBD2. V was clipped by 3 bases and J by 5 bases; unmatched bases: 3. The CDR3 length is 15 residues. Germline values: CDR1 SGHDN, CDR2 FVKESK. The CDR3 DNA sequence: TGTGCCAGCAGCCAGAGGACTAGCGGGGGCGAGACCCAGTACTTC. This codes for CASSQRTSGGETQYF.

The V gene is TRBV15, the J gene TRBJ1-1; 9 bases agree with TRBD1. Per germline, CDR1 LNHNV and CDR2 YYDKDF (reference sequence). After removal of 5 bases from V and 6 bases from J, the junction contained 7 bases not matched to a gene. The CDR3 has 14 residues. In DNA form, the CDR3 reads TGTGCCACCAGCGCCGAACAGGGGGCAGCTGAAGCTTTCTTT. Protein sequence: CATSAEQGAAEAFF.

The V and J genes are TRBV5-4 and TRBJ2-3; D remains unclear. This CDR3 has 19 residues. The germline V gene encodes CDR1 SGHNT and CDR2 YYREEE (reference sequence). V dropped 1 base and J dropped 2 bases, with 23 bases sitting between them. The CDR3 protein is CASSLIDSGTPRLTDTQYF. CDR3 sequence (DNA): TGTGCCAGCAGCTTGATTGACTCGGGTACCCCAAGACTCACAGATACGCAGTATTTT.

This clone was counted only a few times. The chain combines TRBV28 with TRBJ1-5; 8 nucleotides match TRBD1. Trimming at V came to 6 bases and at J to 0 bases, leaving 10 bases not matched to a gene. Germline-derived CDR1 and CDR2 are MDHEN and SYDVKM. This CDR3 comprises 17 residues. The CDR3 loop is CASSRTGNPYSNQPQHF. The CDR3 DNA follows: TGTGCCAGCAGCCGGACAGGGAACCCTTATAGCAATCAGCCCCAGCATTTT.

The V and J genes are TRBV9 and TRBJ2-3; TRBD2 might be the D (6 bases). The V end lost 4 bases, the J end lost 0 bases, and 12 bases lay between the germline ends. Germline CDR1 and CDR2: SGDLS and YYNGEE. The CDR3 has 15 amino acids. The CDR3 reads CASSPRGGSTDTQYF. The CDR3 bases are TGTGCCAGCAGCCCACGAGGAGGGAGCACAGATACGCAGTATTTT.

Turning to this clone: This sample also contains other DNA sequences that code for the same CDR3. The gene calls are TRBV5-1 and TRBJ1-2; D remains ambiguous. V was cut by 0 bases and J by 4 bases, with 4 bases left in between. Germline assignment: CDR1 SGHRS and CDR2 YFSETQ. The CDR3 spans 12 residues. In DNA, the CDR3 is TGCGCCAGCAGCTTGGTCGGCTATGGCTACACCTTC. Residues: CASSLVGYGYTF.

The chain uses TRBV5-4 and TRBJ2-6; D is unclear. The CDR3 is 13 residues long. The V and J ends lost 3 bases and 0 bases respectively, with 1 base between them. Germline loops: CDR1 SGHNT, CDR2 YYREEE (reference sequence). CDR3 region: CASSYSGANVLTF. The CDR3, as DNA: TGTGCCAGCAGCTACTCTGGGGCCAACGTCCTGACTTTC. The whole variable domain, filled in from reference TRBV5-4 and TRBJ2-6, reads ETGVTQSPTHLIKTRGQQVTLRCSSQSGHNTVSWYQQALGQGPQFIFQYYREEENGRGNFPPRFSGLQFPNYSSELNVNALELDDSALYLCASSYSGANVLTFGAGSRLTVL.

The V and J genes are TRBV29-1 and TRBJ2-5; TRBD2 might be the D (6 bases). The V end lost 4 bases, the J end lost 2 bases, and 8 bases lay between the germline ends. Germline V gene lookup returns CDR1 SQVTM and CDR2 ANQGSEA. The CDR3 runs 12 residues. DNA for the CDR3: TGCAGCGTTGTTGGGGGGCAAGAGACCCAGTACTTC. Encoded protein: CSVVGGQETQYF.

CDR3 sequence reads: CASSLMPNEKLFF. The CDR3 DNA is TGTGCCAGCAGCTTAATGCCCAATGAAAAACTGTTTTTT. The chain combines TRBV7-3 with TRBJ1-4; D not certain. The CDR3 loop spans 13 amino acids. Germline values: CDR1 SGHTA, CDR2 FQGTGA. V lost 1 base, J lost 5 bases, and 5 bases lay in between.

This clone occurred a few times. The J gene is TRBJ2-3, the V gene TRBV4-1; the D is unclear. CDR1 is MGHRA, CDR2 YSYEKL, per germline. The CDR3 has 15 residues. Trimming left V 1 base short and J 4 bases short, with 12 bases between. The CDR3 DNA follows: TGCGCCAGCAGCCAAGCTAACCCCTTCTCAGATACGCAGTATTTT. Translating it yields CASSQANPFSDTQYF.

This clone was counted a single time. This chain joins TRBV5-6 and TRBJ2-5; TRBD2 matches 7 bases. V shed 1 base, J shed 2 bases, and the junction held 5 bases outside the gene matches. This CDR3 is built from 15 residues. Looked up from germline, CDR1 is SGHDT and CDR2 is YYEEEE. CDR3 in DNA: TGTGCCAGCAGCTTGTTGCGGGGGATACAAGAGACCCAGTACTTC. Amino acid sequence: CASSLLRGIQETQYF.

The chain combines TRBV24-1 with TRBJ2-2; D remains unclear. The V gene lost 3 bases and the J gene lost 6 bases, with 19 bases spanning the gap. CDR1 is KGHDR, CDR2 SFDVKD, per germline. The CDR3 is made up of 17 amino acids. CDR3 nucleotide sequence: TGTGCCACCAGTGATCCTACAGACGTGATTGGGGCCGGGGAGCTGTTTTTT. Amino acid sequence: CATSDPTDVIGAGELFF.

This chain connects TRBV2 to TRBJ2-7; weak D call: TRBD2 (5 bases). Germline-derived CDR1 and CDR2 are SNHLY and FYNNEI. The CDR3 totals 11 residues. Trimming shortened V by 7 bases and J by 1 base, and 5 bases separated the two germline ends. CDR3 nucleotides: TGTGCCAGCACGGGGTCCTACGAGCAGTACGTC. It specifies CASTGSYEQYV.

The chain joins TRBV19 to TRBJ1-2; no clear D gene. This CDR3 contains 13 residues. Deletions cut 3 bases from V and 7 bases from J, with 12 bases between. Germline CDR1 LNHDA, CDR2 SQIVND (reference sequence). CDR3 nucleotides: TGTGCCAGTAGTATGGATTATGTCGGTGGCTACACCTTC. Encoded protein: CASSMDYVGGYTF.

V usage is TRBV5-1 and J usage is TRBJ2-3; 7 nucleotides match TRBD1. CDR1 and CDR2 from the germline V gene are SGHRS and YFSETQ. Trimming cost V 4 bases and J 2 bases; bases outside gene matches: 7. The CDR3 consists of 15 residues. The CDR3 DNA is TGCGCCAGCAGCACGGGACAGATAATCACAGATACGCAGTATTTT. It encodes CASSTGQIITDTQYF.

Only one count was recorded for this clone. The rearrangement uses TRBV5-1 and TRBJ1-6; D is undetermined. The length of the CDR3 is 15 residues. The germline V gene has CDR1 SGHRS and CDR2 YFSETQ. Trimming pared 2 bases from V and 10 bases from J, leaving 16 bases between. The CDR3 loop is CASSLSNPIDSPLHF. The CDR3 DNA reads TGCGCCAGCAGCTTAAGTAATCCTATCGACTCACCCCTCCACTTT.